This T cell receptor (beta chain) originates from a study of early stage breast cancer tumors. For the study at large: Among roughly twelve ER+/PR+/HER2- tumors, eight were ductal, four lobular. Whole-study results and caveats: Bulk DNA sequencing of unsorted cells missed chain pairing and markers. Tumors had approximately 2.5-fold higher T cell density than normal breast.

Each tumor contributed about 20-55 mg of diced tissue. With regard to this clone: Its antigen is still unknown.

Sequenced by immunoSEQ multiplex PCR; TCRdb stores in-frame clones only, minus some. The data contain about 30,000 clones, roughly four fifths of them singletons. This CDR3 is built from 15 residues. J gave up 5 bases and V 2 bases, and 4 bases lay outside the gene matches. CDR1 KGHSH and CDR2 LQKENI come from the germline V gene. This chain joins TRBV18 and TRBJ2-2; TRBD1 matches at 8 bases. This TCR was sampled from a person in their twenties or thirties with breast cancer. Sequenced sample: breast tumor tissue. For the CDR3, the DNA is TGTGCCAGCTCACCAGGGACAGGCAGGACCGGGGAGCTGTTTTTT. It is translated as CASSPGTGRTGELFF.